Following are 2 T cell receptor beta chains from one sample sequenced in a study of cytomegalovirus exposure and HLA in healthy donors. The study ran its PCR with 60 Vbeta and 13 Jbeta primers. The data were produced by immunoSEQ multiplex PCR, yet TCRdb's version contains in-frame clones alone and is incomplete. The table includes 100,000 to 120,000 clones, more than 60% detected once. The sample consisted of PBMCs. The receptors come from a young man in good health and CMV-seropositive.

The V gene is TRBV6-5, the J gene TRBJ1-5, with TRBD1 identical over 8 bases. Losses at the gene ends were 2 bases for V and 5 bases for J; bases not matched to a gene: 5. This CDR3 has 15 amino acids. The germline V gene has CDR1 MNHEY and CDR2 SVGAGI. The chain's CDR3 is CASSYAGGADQPQHF. CDR3 sequence (DNA): TGTGCCAGCAGTTACGCAGGGGGCGCGGATCAGCCCCAGCATTTT.

In DNA form, the CDR3 reads TGTGCCAGCAGTTGGACAGGGAATGCTAATGAAAAACTGTTTTTT. Protein sequence: CASSWTGNANEKLFF. This chain connects TRBV6-1 to TRBJ1-4; 8 bases are shared with TRBD1. The junction had 5 bases not matched to a gene; V was cut back by 5 bases and J by 3 bases. This CDR3 comprises 15 residues. Germline CDR1 MNHNS, CDR2 SASEGT.